Listed below are T cell receptor beta chains from one sample, sequenced in a study of beta chain features in type 1 diabetes. Only in-frame clones appear in the TCRdb table, and some are missing; sequencing was by immunoSEQ multiplex PCR. The data hold 350,000 to 450,000 clones, with approximately 12% observed a single time. The sample comprised naive CD4+ T cells from blood. These receptors all come from a woman under 30 with type 1 diabetes. CDR3s include the opening cysteine and the closing phenylalanine or tryptophan. D genes are given only for firm matches. Clone size is not always given. Where it is, it says once, few, many or a class for expanded clones.

abundance	v_gene	j_gene	d_gene	CDR3nt	CDR3aa
.	TRBV7-8	TRBJ2-6	.	TGTGCCAGCAGCCTAATATGGGGCACAGGGAGACCCGGGGCCAACGTCCTGACTTTC	CASSLIWGTGRPGANVLTF
few	TRBV11-2	TRBJ2-1	TRBD2	TGTGCCAGCAGCGCCGGGACTAGCGGGGGGGCCTACAATGAGCAGTTCTTC	CASSAGTSGGAYNEQFF
few	TRBV9	TRBJ2-1	TRBD2	TGTGCCAGCAGCGTAGGAGGGACTAGCGGGAGTAATGAGCAGTTCTTC	CASSVGGTSGSNEQFF
.	TRBV5-1	TRBJ2-1	.	TGCGCCAGCAGCTCTATGACAGGCCTCTCCTACAATGAGCAGTTCTTC	CASSSMTGLSYNEQFF
.	TRBV28	TRBJ2-1	.	TGTGCCACCACGTACGTCCGGAATGAGCAGTTCTTC	CATTYVRNEQFF
.	TRBV30	TRBJ1-2	TRBD1	TGTGCCTGGACCACCCTGACAGGGGGTATTGGCTACACCTTC	CAWTTLTGGIGYTF
few	TRBV5-1	TRBJ2-3	TRBD1	TGCGCCAGCAGCTCTGGACAGGGAAGCACAGATACGCAGTATTTT	CASSSGQGSTDTQYF
few	TRBV30	TRBJ1-5	.	TGTGCCTGGGGGATGACAGGTAGCAATCAGCCCCAGCATTTT	CAWGMTGSNQPQHF
.	TRBV5-5	TRBJ2-1	.	TGTGCCAGCAGCACAGACAGATACAATGAGCAGTTCTTC	CASSTDRYNEQFF
few	TRBV12-5	TRBJ2-1	.	TGTGCTAGTGGTTTGGGCTACGGCGGTACTGAGCAGTTCTTC	CASGLGYGGTEQFF
few	TRBV7-9	TRBJ2-1	TRBD1	TGTGCCAGCAGCTTGGACAGGGGTATCCACAATGAGCAGTTCTTC	CASSLDRGIHNEQFF
few	TRBV6-5	TRBJ2-1	.	TGTGCCAGCAGTTCGACAGTTGCCAATGAGCAGTTCTTC	CASSSTVANEQFF
few	TRBV5-1	TRBJ1-2	.	TGCGCCAGCAGCTTGGCCGCGGGGGGGTCCAACTATGGCTACACCTTC	CASSLAAGGSNYGYTF
.	TRBV2	TRBJ1-1	.	TGTGCCAGCAAAGAGGGCACTGAAGCTTTCTTT	CASKEGTEAFF
few	TRBV6-1	TRBJ2-3	TRBD2	TGTGCCAGCACACTAGCGCGGTCGGATACGCAGTATTTT	CASTLARSDTQYF
.	TRBV28	TRBJ1-1	.	TGTGCCAGCAGTTTACTTGCTACTAGTGGCACTGAAGCTTTCTTT	CASSLLATSGTEAFF
.	TRBV5-4	TRBJ1-2	TRBD1	TGTGCCAGCAGCCCCGATACAGGGGACAGGTTTGGCTACACCTTC	CASSPDTGDRFGYTF
few	TRBV19	TRBJ2-2	.	TGTGCCAGTAGTATAAGAGGCGGGGAGCTGTTTTTT	CASSIRGGELFF
.	TRBV5-1	TRBJ2-1	TRBD2	TGCGCCAGCAGCTTGATATCTAGCGGGAGGGCCGAATACAATGAGCAGTTCTTC	CASSLISSGRAEYNEQFF
.	TRBV14	TRBJ1-2	.	TGTGCCAGCAGCCCGACAGGATACTATGGCTACACCTTC	CASSPTGYYGYTF
few	TRBV7-2	TRBJ2-3	TRBD2	TGTGCCAGCAGCTTCCAGAGCGGGAGTAGAGATACGCAGTATTTT	CASSFQSGSRDTQYF
few	TRBV10-3	TRBJ2-7	TRBD1	TGTGCCATCAGTGCGGGACAGGGAGGCTACGAGCAGTACTTC	CAISAGQGGYEQYF
.	TRBV4-3	TRBJ1-2	.	TGCGCCAGCAGCCAAGATATCCCAGGGCCTAACTATGGCTACACCTTC	CASSQDIPGPNYGYTF
.	TRBV7-2	TRBJ2-7	TRBD2	TGTGCCAGCAGCTTAGAACTAGCGGGGGCTGGGGAGCAGTACTTC	CASSLELAGAGEQYF
few	TRBV29-1	TRBJ2-7	.	TGCAGCGTTGACAGACAGATTAAATCCTACGAGCAGTACTTC	CSVDRQIKSYEQYF
few	TRBV29-1	TRBJ2-3	.	TGCAGCGTTAGGCGAGGCTCACCCACAGATACGCAGTATTTT	CSVRRGSPTDTQYF
.	TRBV5-1	TRBJ2-1	TRBD1	TGCGCCAGCAGCCCGGGACAGCGAAATGAGCAGTTCTTC	CASSPGQRNEQFF
few	TRBV4-1	TRBJ1-4	.	TGCGCCAGCAGCCTCGGGACACCTAATGAAAAACTGTTTTTT	CASSLGTPNEKLFF
few	TRBV7-9	TRBJ2-7	.	TGTGCCAGCAGCTTAGCCCCGGGGGAAGCCTACGAGCAGTACTTC	CASSLAPGEAYEQYF
few	TRBV4-3	TRBJ2-3	TRBD2	TGCGCCAGCAGCCAAGATCATCGGGCTAGCGGAACAGATACGCAGTATTTT	CASSQDHRASGTDTQYF
.	TRBV7-9	TRBJ1-3	.	TGTGCCAGCAGCTTAGGACAGGAGCGAAACACCATATATTTT	CASSLGQERNTIYF
few	TRBV5-6	TRBJ2-4	TRBD1	TGTGCCAGCAGCTTGGATGGGACAGGGGCGAACATTCAGTACTTC	CASSLDGTGANIQYF
.	TRBV7-2	TRBJ2-5	.	TGTGCCAGCAGCTTATCCGGGAATGAGGAGACCCAGTACTTC	CASSLSGNEETQYF
few	TRBV30	TRBJ2-1	TRBD2	TGTGCCTGGAGTAGACTAGCAGGGAGCGACGAGCAGTTCTTC	CAWSRLAGSDEQFF
few	TRBV6-5	TRBJ2-7	.	TGTGCCAGCAGCAGACTATACGAGCAGTACTTC	CASSRLYEQYF
.	TRBV5-6	TRBJ1-5	.	TGTGCCAGCAGCTTGGAGAGGGATAGCAATCAGCCCCAGCATTTT	CASSLERDSNQPQHF
few	TRBV7-2	TRBJ1-5	.	TGTGCCAGCACCAGGGATAATCAGCCCCAGCATTTT	CASTRDNQPQHF
.	TRBV9	TRBJ2-1	.	TGTGCCAGCAGCGGCTCGGGGAACTCCTACAATGAGCAGTTCTTC	CASSGSGNSYNEQFF
.	TRBV23-1	TRBJ2-1	.	TGCGCCAGCAGTCAAGGGCCCTACAATGAGCAGTTCTTC	CASSQGPYNEQFF
few	TRBV5-1	TRBJ2-6	.	TGCGCCAGCAGCTTGGTTAGCTCTGGGGCCAACGTCCTGACTTTC	CASSLVSSGANVLTF